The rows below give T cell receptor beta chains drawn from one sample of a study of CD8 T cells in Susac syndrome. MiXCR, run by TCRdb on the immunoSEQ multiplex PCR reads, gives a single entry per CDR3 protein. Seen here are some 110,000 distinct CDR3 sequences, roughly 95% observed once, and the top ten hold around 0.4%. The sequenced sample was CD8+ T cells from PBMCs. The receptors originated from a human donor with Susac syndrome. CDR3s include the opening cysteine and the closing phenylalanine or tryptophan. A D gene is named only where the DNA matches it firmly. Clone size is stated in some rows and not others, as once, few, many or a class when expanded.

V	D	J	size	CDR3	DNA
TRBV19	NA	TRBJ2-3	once	CASSSTDSGSDTQYF	TGTGCCAGTAGTTCCACGGACAGCGGGTCAGATACGCAGTATTTT
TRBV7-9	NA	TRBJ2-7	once	CASSAVKGFYEQYF	TGTGCCAGCAGCGCTGTAAAAGGGTTCTACGAGCAGTACTTC
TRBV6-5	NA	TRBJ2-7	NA	CASSSRVPPDEQYF	TGTGCCAGCAGTTCCCGGGTGCCTCCTGACGAGCAGTACTTC
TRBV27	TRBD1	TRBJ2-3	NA	CASSPGQGNTDTQYF	TGTGCCAGCAGTCCGGGACAGGGGAACACAGATACGCAGTATTTT
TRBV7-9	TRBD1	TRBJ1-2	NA	CASSPRDSDGYTF	TGTGCCAGCAGCCCCCGGGACAGCGATGGCTACACCTTC
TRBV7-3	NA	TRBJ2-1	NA	CASSLNEGDTYNEQFF	TGTGCCAGCAGCTTAAATGAGGGTGACACCTACAATGAGCAGTTCTTC
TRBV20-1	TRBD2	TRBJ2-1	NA	CSARGLAANNEQFF	TGCAGTGCCCGGGGACTAGCGGCGAATAATGAGCAGTTCTTC
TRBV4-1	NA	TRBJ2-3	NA	CASSQGTGITDTQYF	TGCGCCAGCAGCCAAGGTACAGGCATCACAGATACGCAGTATTTT
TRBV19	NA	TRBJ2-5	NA	CASKSAAGLEETQYF	TGTGCCAGTAAGTCGGCAGCCGGATTAGAAGAGACCCAGTACTTC
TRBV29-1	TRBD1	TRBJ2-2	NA	CSAGQQNTGELFF	TGCAGCGCGGGACAGCAGAACACCGGGGAGCTGTTTTTT
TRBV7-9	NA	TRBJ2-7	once	CASSGGGEYEQYF	TGTGCCAGCAGCGGAGGGGGGGAGTACGAGCAGTACTTC
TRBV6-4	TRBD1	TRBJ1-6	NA	CASSEGQPNSPLHF	TGTGCCAGCAGTGAGGGACAGCCTAATTCACCCCTCCACTTT
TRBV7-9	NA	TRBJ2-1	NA	CASSSGPQSYNEQFF	TGTGCCAGCAGCTCTGGACCACAATCCTACAATGAGCAGTTCTTC
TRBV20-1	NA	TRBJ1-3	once	CSARDAQGITGNTIYF	TGCAGCGCAAGGGACGCCCAGGGTATCACTGGAAACACCATATATTTT